This is a list of T cell receptor beta chains from one sample in a study of shared T cell receptors in the human thymus. Generated by immunoSEQ multiplex PCR, the TCRdb table keeps only in-frame clones and is missing some. The repertoire includes about 380,000 clones, about 95% of them detected once, and roughly 0.02% sits in the top ten. The sample taken for sequencing was thymocytes. These receptors all stem from a human donor. The conserved cysteine and the conserved F or W are not part of the CDR3 here. Some rows have no size entry. The others give once, few or many, or a class for an expanded clone.

v_call clone_size cdr3_aa
TRBV4-3 . ASSQAGQGLNEQF
TRBV12-5 . ASGLFRRREREWYEQY
TRBV28 . ASSPGTSGSGGELF
TRBV18 . ASSWRGRESGYT
TRBV10-3 . AISESGTGRNEQY
TRBV27 . ASWVGTSGRARTDTQY
TRBV6-5 . ASSYLAGGYNEQF
TRBV28 . ASSLTVASGSRNEQF
TRBV27 . ASSSRTAKAF
TRBV28 . ASSLAGGRDEQF
TRBV28 . ATRKLYEQY
TRBV5-6 . ASSLVQDRNTEAF
TRBV2 few ASSDGQATHYGYT
TRBV2 . ASSEGPGTQY
TRBV27 . ASSLYGLLAAADTQY
TRBV5-8 once ASRARGKGAKNIQY
TRBV7-2 once ASSLGLVPPYEQY
TRBV28 once ASSQQGSSSYNEQF
TRBV29-1 . SVAAGQAEKLF
TRBV19 . ASSIRGARATDTQY
TRBV19 . ASSGGELPRYYGYT
TRBV28 . ASSWARGTQY
TRBV28 . ASSFQGGRNNEKLF
TRBV27 . ASSLWSGGELF
TRBV28 . ASSLLAGAPNEQF
TRBV9 . ASSQSDFDNEQF
TRBV7-2 . ASRRAGETTGELF
TRBV27 . ASRLLGGNTEAF
TRBV7-2 . ASSSSFTGTSYEQY
TRBV28 . ASSFSFQGGDEKLF
TRBV7-9 . ASLRGVYNEQF
TRBV6-5 . ASSYSRGRGDEQF
TRBV10-1 . ASSECGPGLAGFLSYNEQF
TRBV15 . ATSILAGHTGELF
TRBV4-3 . ASSQDSWTGGVEAYGYT
TRBV2 . ASSEARQGFEQF
TRBV4-3 . ASSQMAGGAANYGYT
TRBV6-6 . ASTHRGSSYNEQF
TRBV27 . ASSSQPSVCTDEQY
TRBV18 . ASSPLNPLEQY
TRBV7-9 . ASSLAYRTEVAKNIQY
TRBV28 few ASSQGQENGYT
TRBV6-1 . ARGGGLAATDEQF
TRBV28 . ASSRDRAET
TRBV19 . ASSSGPSSYNEQF
TRBV14 . ASSQDWDSCWNTEAF
TRBV11-3 . ASSLGSWSAGLAGETQY
TRBV7-9 . ASSLAGTSGRVDEQF
TRBV28 . ASSSQGARFGHYEQY
TRBV10-2 . ASGPTGPLAKNIQY
TRBV4-1 . ASSLGLVVGETQY
TRBV7-2 . ASSLDGRGNQPQH
TRBV7-6 . ASSPDRAGPDTQY
TRBV6-5 . ASSYAVAGGELF
TRBV29-1 . SVEGTSGRVSYNEQF
TRBV6-5 . ASSYWGDGGDTQY
TRBV30 once AWSPSSGYEQY